A selection of T cell receptor beta chains follows, all from one sample in a study of blood T cell repertoires in COVID-19. The method was immunoSEQ multiplex PCR; TCRdb's version includes in-frame clones alone and lacks a portion of them. This table holds some 160,000 clones, around 89% found once. Material: peripheral blood. Source of these receptors: a man between 45 and 60 years old who had recovered from COVID-19. The CDR3 runs from the conserved cysteine through the conserved F or W. The D gene is left open where the match is weak. The size entry is marked missing in some rows and otherwise reads once, few, many or a size class.

>.|TRBJ2-7|TRBD1|TRBV18
TGTGCCAGCTCGCCGACAGGGGGCTACGAGCAGTACTTC
CASSPTGGYEQYF
>.|TRBJ2-7|TRBD2|TRBV6-2/TRBV6-3
TGTGCCAGCAGTTTCCGGACTAGCGGGGGGCCCTCCTACGAGCAGTACTTC
CASSFRTSGGPSYEQYF
>.|TRBJ1-1|TRBD1|TRBV19
TGTGCCAGTAGTATAGGACAGGGTGGCACTGAAGCTTTCTTT
CASSIGQGGTEAFF
>many|TRBJ2-1|TRBD2|TRBV9
TGTGCCAGCAGTATAGACAGCGGGGGGCTTATTGACAATGAGCAGTTCTTC
CASSIDSGGLIDNEQFF
>.|TRBJ1-5|TRBD1|TRBV28
TGTGCCAGCAGTCTTACAGGGGGCTCTTGGCAGCCCCAGCATTTT
CASSLTGGSWQPQHF
>.|TRBJ2-7|TRBD1|TRBV5-1
TGCGCCAGCAGCTTGGGTGGGACAGGGCTGCACGAGCAGTACTTC
CASSLGGTGLHEQYF
>.|TRBJ1-2|TRBD1|TRBV19
TGTGCCAGTAGTGACCCGACCGGGACAGACTATGGCTACACCTTC
CASSDPTGTDYGYTF
>.|TRBJ1-2|TRBD1|TRBV6-1
TGTGCCAGCAGTGAAAGGACAGGAAACTATGGCTACACCTTC
CASSERTGNYGYTF
>.|TRBJ2-2|.|TRBV7-2
TGTGCCAGCAGCTTAGTACGGAGTAACACCGGGGAGCTGTTTTTT
CASSLVRSNTGELFF
>.|TRBJ2-3|TRBD2|TRBV19
TGTGCCAGTAGTGAGCGGGGGGGCCCAGATACGCAGTATTTT
CASSERGGPDTQYF
>once|TRBJ1-2|.|TRBV6-1
TGTGCCAGCAGTGAGGCAGGGGTTCAAATTAATGGCTACACCTTC
CASSEAGVQINGYTF
>.|TRBJ1-3|TRBD1|TRBV18
TGTGCCAGCTCACCACGGGACAGCATCTCTGGAAACACCATATATTTT
CASSPRDSISGNTIYF
>.|TRBJ2-7|TRBD1|TRBV10-2
TGCGCCAGCAGTGAGGGCCGGGACAGGGCCTACGAGCAGTACTTC
CASSEGRDRAYEQYF
>.|TRBJ2-3|TRBD2|TRBV2
TGTGCCAGCCGCAGCGGGGAGACAGATACGCAGTATTTT
CASRSGETDTQYF
>.|TRBJ2-7|.|TRBV20-1
TGCAGTGCTAGTGTTTTAGGGGGTATTTACGAGCAGTACTTC
CSASVLGGIYEQYF
>.|TRBJ2-1|TRBD2|TRBV7-6
TGTGCCAGCAGCGACCTAGCGGGAGGGTCCTACAATGAGCAGTTCTTC
CASSDLAGGSYNEQFF
>few|TRBJ1-2|.|TRBV27
TGTGCCAGCAGTCATGGGGGGTTTGACTATGGCTACACCTTC
CASSHGGFDYGYTF
>.|TRBJ1-1|TRBD1|TRBV25-1
TGTGCCAGCAGTGAATTCCGGACAGGGGGCCTCACTGAAGCTTTCTTT
CASSEFRTGGLTEAFF
>.|TRBJ1-1|.|TRBV2
TGTGCCAGCAGGGGGTTTGAGACAGTTAAAGCTTTCTTT
CASRGFETVKAFF
>.|TRBJ1-1|.|TRBV6-2/TRBV6-3
TGTGCCAGCAGTTACTCGATTGCGCACCCGCCACGCTTT
CASSYSIAHPPRF
>.|TRBJ2-7|TRBD1|TRBV27
TGTGCCAGCAGTTTAATCGGACAGGGGAACCACGAGCAGTACTTC
CASSLIGQGNHEQYF
>.|TRBJ1-2|.|TRBV2
TGTGCCAGCAGTGAGCGGGAAAATAACTATGGCTACACCTTC
CASSERENNYGYTF
>.|TRBJ2-2|.|TRBV9
TGTGCCAGCAGCGTAGCAGCTGGAGTCGGGGAGCTGTTTTTT
CASSVAAGVGELFF